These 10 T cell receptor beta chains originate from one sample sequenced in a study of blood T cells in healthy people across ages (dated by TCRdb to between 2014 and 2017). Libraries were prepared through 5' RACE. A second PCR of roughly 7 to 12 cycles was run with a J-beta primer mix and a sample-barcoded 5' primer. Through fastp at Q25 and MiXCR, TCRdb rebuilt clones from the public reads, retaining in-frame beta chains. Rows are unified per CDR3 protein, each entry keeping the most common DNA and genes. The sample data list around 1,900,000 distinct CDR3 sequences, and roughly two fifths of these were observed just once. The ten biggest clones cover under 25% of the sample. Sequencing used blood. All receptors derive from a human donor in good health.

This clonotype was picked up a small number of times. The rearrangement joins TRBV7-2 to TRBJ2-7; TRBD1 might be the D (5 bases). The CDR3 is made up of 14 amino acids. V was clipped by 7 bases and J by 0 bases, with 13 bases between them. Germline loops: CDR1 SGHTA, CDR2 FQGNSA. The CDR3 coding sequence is TGTGCCAGCACCCTACAGGCCAGCTCCTACGAGCAGTACTTC. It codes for CASTLQASSYEQYF.

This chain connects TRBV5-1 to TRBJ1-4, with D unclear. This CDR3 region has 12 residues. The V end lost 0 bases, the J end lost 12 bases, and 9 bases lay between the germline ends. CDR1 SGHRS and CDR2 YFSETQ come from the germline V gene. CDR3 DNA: TGCGCCAGCAGCTTGGAAGGAATCCAACTGTTTTTT. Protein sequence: CASSLEGIQLFF.

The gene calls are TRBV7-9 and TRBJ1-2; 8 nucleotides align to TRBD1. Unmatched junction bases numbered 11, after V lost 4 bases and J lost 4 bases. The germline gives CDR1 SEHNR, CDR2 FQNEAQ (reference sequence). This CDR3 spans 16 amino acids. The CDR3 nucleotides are TGTGCCAGCAGCTCCCCGACGGGACAGGACTCCTATGGCTACACCTTC. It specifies CASSSPTGQDSYGYTF.

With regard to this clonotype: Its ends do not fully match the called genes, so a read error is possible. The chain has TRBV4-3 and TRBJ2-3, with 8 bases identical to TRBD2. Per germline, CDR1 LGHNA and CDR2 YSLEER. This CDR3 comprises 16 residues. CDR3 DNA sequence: TGCACCAGCAGCCACGCCCAGCGGGGGCGTGGAGATACGCAGTATTTT. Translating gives CTSSHAQRGRGDTQYF.

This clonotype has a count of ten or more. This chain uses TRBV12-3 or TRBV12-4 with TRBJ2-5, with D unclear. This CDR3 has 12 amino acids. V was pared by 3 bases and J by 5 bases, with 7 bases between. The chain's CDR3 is CASSFQWETQYF. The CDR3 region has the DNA TGTGCCAGCAGTTTCCAGTGGGAGACCCAGTACTTC.

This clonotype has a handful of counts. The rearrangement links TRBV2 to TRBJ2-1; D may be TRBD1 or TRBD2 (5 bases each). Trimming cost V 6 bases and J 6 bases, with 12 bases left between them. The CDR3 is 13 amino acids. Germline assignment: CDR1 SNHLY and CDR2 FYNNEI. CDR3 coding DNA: TGTGCCAGCAGCTCCGGGACCACCAATGAGCAGTTCTTC. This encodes CASSSGTTNEQFF.

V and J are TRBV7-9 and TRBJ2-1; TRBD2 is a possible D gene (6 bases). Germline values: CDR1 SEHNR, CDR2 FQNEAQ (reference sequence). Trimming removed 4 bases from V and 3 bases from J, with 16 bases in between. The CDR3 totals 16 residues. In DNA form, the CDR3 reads TGTGCCAGCAGCTCAGGATCCGGGACTGGCTACAATGAGCAGTTCTTC. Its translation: CASSSGSGTGYNEQFF.

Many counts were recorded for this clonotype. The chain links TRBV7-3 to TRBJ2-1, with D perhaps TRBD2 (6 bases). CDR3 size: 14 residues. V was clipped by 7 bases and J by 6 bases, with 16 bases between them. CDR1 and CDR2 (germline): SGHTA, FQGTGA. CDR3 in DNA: TGTGCCAGCACCCCCATCGTGGGGGGCAATGAGCAGTTCTTC. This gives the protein CASTPIVGGNEQFF.

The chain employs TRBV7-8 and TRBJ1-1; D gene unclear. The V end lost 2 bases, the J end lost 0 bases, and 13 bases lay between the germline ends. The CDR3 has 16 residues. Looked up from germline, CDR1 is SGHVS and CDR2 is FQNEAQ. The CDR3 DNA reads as TGTGCCAGCAGCTTATTCTTACGACGCATGAACACTGAAGCTTTCTTT. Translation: CASSLFLRRMNTEAFF.

For the CDR3, the DNA is TGTGCCATCAGTGAAGACAGGGCCCCTATTGCCAATCAGCCCCAGCATTTT. Amino acids: CAISEDRAPIANQPQHF. This sequence joins TRBV10-3 and TRBJ1-5, with 7 bases aligning to TRBD1. This CDR3 comprises 17 residues. Germline V gene data show CDR1 as ENHRY and CDR2 as SYGVKD. The V gene end was trimmed by 3 bases and the J gene end by 3 bases; junction bases not matched to a gene: 11.